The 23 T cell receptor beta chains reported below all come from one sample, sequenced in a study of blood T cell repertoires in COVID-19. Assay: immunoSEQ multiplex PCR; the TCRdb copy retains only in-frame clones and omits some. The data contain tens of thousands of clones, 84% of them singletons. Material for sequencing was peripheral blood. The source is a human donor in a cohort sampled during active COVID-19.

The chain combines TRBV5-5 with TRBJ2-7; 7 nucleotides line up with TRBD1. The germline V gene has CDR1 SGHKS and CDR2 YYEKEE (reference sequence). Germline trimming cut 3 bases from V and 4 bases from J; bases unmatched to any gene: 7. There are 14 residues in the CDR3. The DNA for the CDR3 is TGTGCCAGCAGCTCCGGGACAGCTTTGTACGAGCAGTACTTC. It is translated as CASSSGTALYEQYF.

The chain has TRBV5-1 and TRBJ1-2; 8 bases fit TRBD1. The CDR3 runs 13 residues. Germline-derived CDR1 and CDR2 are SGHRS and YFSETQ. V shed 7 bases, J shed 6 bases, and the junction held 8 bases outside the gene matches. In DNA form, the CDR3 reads TGCGCCAGCGGACGCTCACAGGGGGATGGCTACACCTTC. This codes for CASGRSQGDGYTF.

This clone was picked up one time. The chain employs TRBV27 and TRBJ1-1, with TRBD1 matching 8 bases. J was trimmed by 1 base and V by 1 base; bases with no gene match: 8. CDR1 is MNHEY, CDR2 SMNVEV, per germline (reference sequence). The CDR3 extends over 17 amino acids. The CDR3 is CASSLLPGQGANTEAFF. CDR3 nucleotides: TGTGCCAGCAGTTTATTACCCGGACAGGGTGCGAACACTGAAGCTTTCTTT.

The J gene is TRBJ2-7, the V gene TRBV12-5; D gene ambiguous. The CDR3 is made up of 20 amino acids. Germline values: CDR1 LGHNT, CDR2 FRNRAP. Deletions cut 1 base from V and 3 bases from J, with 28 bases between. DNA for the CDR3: TGTGCTAGTGGTTTGGGTGGCCGAGGCAGAAAGGATCTTACCTTCTACGAGCAGTACTTC. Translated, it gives CASGLGGRGRKDLTFYEQYF.

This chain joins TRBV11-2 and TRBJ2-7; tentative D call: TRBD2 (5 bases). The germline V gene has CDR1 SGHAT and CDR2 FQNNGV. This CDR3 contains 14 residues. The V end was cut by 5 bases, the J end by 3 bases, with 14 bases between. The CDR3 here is CASSPRTYIYEQYF. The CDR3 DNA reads TGTGCCAGCAGCCCTCGGACTTATATCTACGAGCAGTACTTC.

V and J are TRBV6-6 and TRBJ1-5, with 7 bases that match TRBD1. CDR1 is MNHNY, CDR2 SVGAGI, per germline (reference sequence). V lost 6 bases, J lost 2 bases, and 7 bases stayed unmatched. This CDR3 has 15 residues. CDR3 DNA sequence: TGTGCCAGCAGCGGACAGGCTTCGGGCAATCAGCCCCAGCATTTT. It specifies CASSGQASGNQPQHF.

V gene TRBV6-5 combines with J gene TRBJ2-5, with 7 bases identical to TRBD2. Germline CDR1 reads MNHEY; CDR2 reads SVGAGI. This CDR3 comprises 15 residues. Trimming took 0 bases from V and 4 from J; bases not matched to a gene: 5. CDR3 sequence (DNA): TGTGCCAGCAGTTACTCGATAGGCGGGAGAGAGACCCAGTACTTC. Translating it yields CASSYSIGGRETQYF.

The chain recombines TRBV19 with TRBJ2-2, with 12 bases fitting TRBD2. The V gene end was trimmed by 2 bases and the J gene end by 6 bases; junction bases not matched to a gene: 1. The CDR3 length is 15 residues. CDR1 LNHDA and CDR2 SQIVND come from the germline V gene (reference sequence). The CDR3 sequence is CASSILAGGPGELFF. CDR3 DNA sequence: TGTGCCAGTAGTATACTAGCGGGGGGGCCCGGGGAGCTGTTTTTT. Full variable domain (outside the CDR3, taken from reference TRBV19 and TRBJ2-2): DGGITQSPKYLFRKEGQNVTLSCEQNLNHDAMYWYRQDPGQGLRLIYYSQIVNDFQKGDIAEGYSVSREKKESFPLTVTSAQKNPTAFYLCASSILAGGPGELFFGEGSRLTVL.

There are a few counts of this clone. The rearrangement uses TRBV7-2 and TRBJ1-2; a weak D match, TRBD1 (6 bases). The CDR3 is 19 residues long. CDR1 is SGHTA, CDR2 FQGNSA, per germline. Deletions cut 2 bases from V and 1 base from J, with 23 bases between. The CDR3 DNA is TGTGCCAGCAGCTTATATATCGACAGGAAGGATAACCTTAACTATGGCTACACCTTC. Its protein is CASSLYIDRKDNLNYGYTF.

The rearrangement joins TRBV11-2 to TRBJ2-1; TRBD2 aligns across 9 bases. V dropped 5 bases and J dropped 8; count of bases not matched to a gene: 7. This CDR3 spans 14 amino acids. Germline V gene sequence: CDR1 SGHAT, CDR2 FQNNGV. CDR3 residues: CASSQRGAGHEQFF. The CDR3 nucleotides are TGTGCCAGCAGCCAGCGGGGGGCAGGGCATGAGCAGTTCTTC.

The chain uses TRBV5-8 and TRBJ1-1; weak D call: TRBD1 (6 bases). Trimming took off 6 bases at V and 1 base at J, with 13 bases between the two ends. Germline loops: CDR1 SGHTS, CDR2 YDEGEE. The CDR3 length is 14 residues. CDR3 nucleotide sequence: TGTGCCAGCACCCCTTTAGGGGGGAACACTGAAGCTTTCTTT. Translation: CASTPLGGNTEAFF.

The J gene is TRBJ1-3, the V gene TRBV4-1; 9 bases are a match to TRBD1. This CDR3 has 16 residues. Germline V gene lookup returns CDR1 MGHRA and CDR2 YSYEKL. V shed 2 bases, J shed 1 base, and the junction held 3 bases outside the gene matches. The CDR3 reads CASSQPGQGSGNTIYF. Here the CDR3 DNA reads TGCGCCAGCAGCCAACCGGGACAGGGATCTGGAAACACCATATATTTT.

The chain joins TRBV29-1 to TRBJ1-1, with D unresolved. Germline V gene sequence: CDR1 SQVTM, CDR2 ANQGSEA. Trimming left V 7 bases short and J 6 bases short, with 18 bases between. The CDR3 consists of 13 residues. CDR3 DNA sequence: TGCAGCGCGGGTCCGGTGGGTCGGGCTGAAGCTTTCTTT. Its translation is CSAGPVGRAEAFF.

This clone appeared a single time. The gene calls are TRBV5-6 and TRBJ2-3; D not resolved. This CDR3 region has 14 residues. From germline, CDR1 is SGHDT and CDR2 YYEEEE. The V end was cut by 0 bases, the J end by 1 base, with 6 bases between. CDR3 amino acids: CASSLVFGTDTQYF. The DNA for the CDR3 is TGTGCCAGCAGCTTGGTCTTCGGCACAGATACGCAGTATTTT. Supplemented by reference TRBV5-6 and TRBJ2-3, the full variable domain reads DAGVTQSPTHLIKTRGQQVTLRCSPKSGHDTVSWYQQALGQGPQFIFQYYEEEERQRGNFPDRFSGHQFPNYSSELNVNALLLGDSALYLCASSLVFGTDTQYFGPGTRLTVL.

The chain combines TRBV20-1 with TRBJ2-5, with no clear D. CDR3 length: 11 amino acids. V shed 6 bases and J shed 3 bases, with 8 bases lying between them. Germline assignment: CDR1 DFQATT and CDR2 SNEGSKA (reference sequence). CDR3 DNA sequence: TGCAGTGCGAGTCCAAAAGAGACCCAGTACTTC. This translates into CSASPKETQYF.

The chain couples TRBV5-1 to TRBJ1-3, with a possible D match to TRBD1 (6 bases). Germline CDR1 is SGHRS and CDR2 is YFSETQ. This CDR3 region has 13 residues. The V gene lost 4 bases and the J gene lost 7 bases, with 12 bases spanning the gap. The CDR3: CASSPIGGNTIYF. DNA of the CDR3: TGCGCCAGCAGCCCGATAGGGGGTAACACCATATATTTT.

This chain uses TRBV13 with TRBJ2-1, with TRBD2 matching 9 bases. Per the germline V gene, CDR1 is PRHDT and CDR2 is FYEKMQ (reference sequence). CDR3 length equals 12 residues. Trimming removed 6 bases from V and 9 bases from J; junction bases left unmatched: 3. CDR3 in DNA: TGTGCCAGCAGTATTAGCGGGAGTGAGCAGTTCTTC. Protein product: CASSISGSEQFF. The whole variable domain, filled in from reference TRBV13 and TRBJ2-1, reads AAGVIQSPRHLIKEKRETATLKCYPIPRHDTVYWYQQGPGQDPQFLISFYEKMQSDKGSIPDRFSAQQFSDYHSELNMSSLELGDSALYFCASSISGSEQFFGPGTRLTVL.

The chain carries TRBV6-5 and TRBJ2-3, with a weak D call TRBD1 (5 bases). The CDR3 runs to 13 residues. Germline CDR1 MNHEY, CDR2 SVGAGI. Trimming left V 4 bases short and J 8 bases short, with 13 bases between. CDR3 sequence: CASSFQPQGTQYF. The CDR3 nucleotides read TGTGCCAGCAGTTTTCAACCCCAGGGTACGCAGTATTTT.

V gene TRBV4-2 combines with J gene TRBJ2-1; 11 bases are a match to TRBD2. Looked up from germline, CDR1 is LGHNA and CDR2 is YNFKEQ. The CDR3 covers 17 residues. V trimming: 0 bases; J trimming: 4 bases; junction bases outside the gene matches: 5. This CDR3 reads CASSQDQLAGAYNEQFF. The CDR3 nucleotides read TGTGCCAGCAGCCAAGACCAACTAGCGGGGGCATACAATGAGCAGTTCTTC.

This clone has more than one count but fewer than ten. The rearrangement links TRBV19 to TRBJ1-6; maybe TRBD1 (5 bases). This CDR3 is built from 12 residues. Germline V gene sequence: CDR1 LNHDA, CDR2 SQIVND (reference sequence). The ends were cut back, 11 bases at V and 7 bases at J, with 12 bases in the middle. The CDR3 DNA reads TGTGCCGGAGGGACGGCAAATTCACCCCTCCACTTT. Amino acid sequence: CAGGTANSPLHF.

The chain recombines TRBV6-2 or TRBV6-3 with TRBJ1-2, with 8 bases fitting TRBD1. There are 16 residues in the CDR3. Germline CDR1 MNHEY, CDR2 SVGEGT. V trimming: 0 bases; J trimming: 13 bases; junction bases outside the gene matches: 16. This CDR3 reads CASSYSPGTGTGISTF. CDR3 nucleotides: TGTGCCAGCAGTTACTCTCCCGGCACCGGGACAGGCATCTCCACCTTC.

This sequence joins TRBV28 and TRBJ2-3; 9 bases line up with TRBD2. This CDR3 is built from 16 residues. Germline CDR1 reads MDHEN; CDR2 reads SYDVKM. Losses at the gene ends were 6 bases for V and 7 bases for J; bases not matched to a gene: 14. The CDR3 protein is CASSPEVGGRAYTQYF. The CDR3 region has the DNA TGTGCCAGCAGCCCCGAGGTAGGCGGGAGGGCTTATACGCAGTATTTT.

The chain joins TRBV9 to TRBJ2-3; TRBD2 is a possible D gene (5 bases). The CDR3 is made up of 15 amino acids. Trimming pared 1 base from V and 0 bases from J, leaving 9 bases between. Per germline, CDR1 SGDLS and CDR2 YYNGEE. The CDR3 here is CASSVLSGSTDTQYF. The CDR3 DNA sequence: TGTGCCAGCAGCGTACTAAGCGGTAGCACAGATACGCAGTATTTT. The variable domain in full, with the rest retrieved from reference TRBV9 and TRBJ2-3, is DSGVTQTPKHLITATGQRVTLRCSPRSGDLSVYWYQQSLDQGLQFLIQYYNGEERAKGNILERFSAQQFPDLHSELNLSSLELGDSALYFCASSVLSGSTDTQYFGPGTRLTVL.